These T cell receptor beta chains were read from a single sample in a study of cytomegalovirus exposure and HLA in healthy donors. The protocol was immunoSEQ multiplex PCR, while the TCRdb copy is restricted to in-frame clones and leaves out a portion. The sample holds about 72,000 clones. The source material was PBMCs. All receptors derive from a man aged 35 to 55 in good health and CMV-seronegative. Both conserved end residues are part of each CDR3. The D gene is left open where the match is weak.

cdr3_length: 17; v_call: TRBV7-6; d_call: .; j_call: TRBJ2-7; cdr3_nt: TGTGCCAGCAGCAACTTCTTGGGGGGTTCCGCCTCCTACGAGCAGTACTTC; cdr3_aa: CASSNFLGGSASYEQYF
cdr3_length: 15; v_call: TRBV5-1; d_call: .; j_call: TRBJ1-4; cdr3_nt: TGCGCCAGCAGCTTGGAAGGGGGTATTGGTGAAAAACTGTTTTTT; cdr3_aa: CASSLEGGIGEKLFF
cdr3_length: 14; v_call: TRBV6-5; d_call: .; j_call: TRBJ1-5; cdr3_nt: TGTGCCAGCAGTTACCGTAATAGCAATCAGCCCCAGCATTTT; cdr3_aa: CASSYRNSNQPQHF
cdr3_length: 16; v_call: TRBV7-6; d_call: .; j_call: TRBJ1-6; cdr3_nt: TGTGCCAGCAGCCTCAGGCAGGACTCCTATAATTCACCCCTCCACTTT; cdr3_aa: CASSLRQDSYNSPLHF
cdr3_length: 14; v_call: TRBV9; d_call: TRBD2; j_call: TRBJ2-7; cdr3_nt: TGTGCCAGCAGCGTGGCGGGGGGGCCAGGGGAGCAGTACTTC; cdr3_aa: CASSVAGGPGEQYF
cdr3_length: 15; v_call: TRBV5-1; d_call: .; j_call: TRBJ2-7; cdr3_nt: TGCGCCAGCAGCTTGGAAAACAGGCAAGACTACGAGCAGTACTTC; cdr3_aa: CASSLENRQDYEQYF
cdr3_length: 16; v_call: TRBV19; d_call: .; j_call: TRBJ1-6; cdr3_nt: TGTGCCAGTAGTATAGATCGGTACAGCCGAAATTCACCCCTCCACTTT; cdr3_aa: CASSIDRYSRNSPLHF
cdr3_length: 17; v_call: TRBV9; d_call: .; j_call: TRBJ2-4; cdr3_nt: TGTGCCAGCAGCGTAGAGGGGGTTCCACACTACGAAAACATTCAGTACTTC; cdr3_aa: CASSVEGVPHYENIQYF
cdr3_length: 15; v_call: TRBV19; d_call: .; j_call: TRBJ2-5; cdr3_nt: TGTGCCACCAAACCGGAGGGGGCTGGAGGGCTAGCATTGTACTTC; cdr3_aa: CATKPEGAGGLALYF
cdr3_length: 13; v_call: TRBV6-1; d_call: .; j_call: TRBJ1-3; cdr3_nt: TGTGCCAGCAGTGAAGGACAGGGAAACACCATATATTTT; cdr3_aa: CASSEGQGNTIYF
cdr3_length: 13; v_call: TRBV28; d_call: TRBD1; j_call: TRBJ1-1; cdr3_nt: TGTGCCAGCAGTTTTCCCGGGACAGCAAAAGCTTTCTTT; cdr3_aa: CASSFPGTAKAFF
cdr3_length: 16; v_call: TRBV6-1; d_call: TRBD2; j_call: TRBJ2-3; cdr3_nt: TGTGCCAGCAGTGAAGGGGGCGGGGGACCCGGAGATACGCAGTATTTT; cdr3_aa: CASSEGGGGPGDTQYF
cdr3_length: 13; v_call: TRBV7-3; d_call: .; j_call: TRBJ1-1; cdr3_nt: TGTGCCAGCAGCTTGGGACAGAACACTGAAGCTTTCTTT; cdr3_aa: CASSLGQNTEAFF
cdr3_length: 14; v_call: TRBV19; d_call: .; j_call: TRBJ1-1; cdr3_nt: TGTGCCAGTAACCTACGGGGGGGGAGCACTGAAGCTTTCTTT; cdr3_aa: CASNLRGGSTEAFF
cdr3_length: 12; v_call: TRBV29-1; d_call: TRBD1; j_call: TRBJ1-1; cdr3_nt: TGCAGCGCCAGGACAGGGAAGACTGAAGCTTTCTTT; cdr3_aa: CSARTGKTEAFF
cdr3_length: 14; v_call: TRBV19; d_call: TRBD1; j_call: TRBJ2-3; cdr3_nt: TGTGCCAGTAGTATAAAGGGGGCTACAGATACGCAGTATTTT; cdr3_aa: CASSIKGATDTQYF
cdr3_length: 14; v_call: TRBV7-2; d_call: .; j_call: TRBJ1-1; cdr3_nt: TGTGCCAGCAGCTTACGTTGGAGAAACACTGAAGCTTTCTTT; cdr3_aa: CASSLRWRNTEAFF
cdr3_length: 17; v_call: TRBV5-1; d_call: .; j_call: TRBJ1-4; cdr3_nt: TGCGCCAGCAGCGTAGTCGGGGGGCAGAATTTTAATGAAAAACTGTTTTTT; cdr3_aa: CASSVVGGQNFNEKLFF
cdr3_length: 15; v_call: TRBV18; d_call: .; j_call: TRBJ1-6; cdr3_nt: TGTGCCAGCTCACCAAGTCATGCGGGGAATTCACCCCTCCACTTT; cdr3_aa: CASSPSHAGNSPLHF
cdr3_length: 17; v_call: TRBV5-6; d_call: .; j_call: TRBJ2-6; cdr3_nt: TGTGCCAGCAGCTTATTAGGACAGACGTCTGGGGCCAACGTCCTGACTTTC; cdr3_aa: CASSLLGQTSGANVLTF
cdr3_length: 14; v_call: TRBV5-1; d_call: TRBD1; j_call: TRBJ1-3; cdr3_nt: TGCGCCAGCAGCTCGACAGGGACTGGAAACACCATATATTTT; cdr3_aa: CASSSTGTGNTIYF
cdr3_length: 15; v_call: TRBV7-9; d_call: TRBD1; j_call: TRBJ1-3; cdr3_nt: TGTGCCAGCAGCTTAGCGAAGGACAGGGGAAACACCATATATTTT; cdr3_aa: CASSLAKDRGNTIYF
cdr3_length: 15; v_call: TRBV4-2; d_call: .; j_call: TRBJ2-2; cdr3_nt: TGTGCCAGCAGCCAAGAGACAGGGAACACCGGGGAGCTGTTTTTT; cdr3_aa: CASSQETGNTGELFF
cdr3_length: 13; v_call: TRBV5-6; d_call: .; j_call: TRBJ2-7; cdr3_nt: TGTGCCAGCAGCTTGGTGGACAGCTACGAGCAGTACTTC; cdr3_aa: CASSLVDSYEQYF
cdr3_length: 11; v_call: TRBV6-6; d_call: TRBD2; j_call: TRBJ2-7; cdr3_nt: TGTGCCAGCCGGGAGGCCTACGAGCAGTACTTC; cdr3_aa: CASREAYEQYF
cdr3_length: 16; v_call: TRBV6-6; d_call: .; j_call: TRBJ2-6; cdr3_nt: TGTGCCAGCAGTTACGACCCAACTACTGGGGCCAACGTCCTGACTTTC; cdr3_aa: CASSYDPTTGANVLTF
cdr3_length: 15; v_call: TRBV7-8; d_call: .; j_call: TRBJ1-2; cdr3_nt: TGTGCCAGCAGCTTAGACAGGAGCGAACTCTATGGCTACACCTTC; cdr3_aa: CASSLDRSELYGYTF
cdr3_length: 12; v_call: TRBV13; d_call: .; j_call: TRBJ2-3; cdr3_nt: TGTGCCAGCAGTCCGGGGGCAGATACGCAGTATTTT; cdr3_aa: CASSPGADTQYF
cdr3_length: 13; v_call: TRBV4-1; d_call: .; j_call: TRBJ2-1; cdr3_nt: TGCGCCAGCAGCCCCATCGCGGGGACTGAGCAGTTCTTC; cdr3_aa: CASSPIAGTEQFF
cdr3_length: 16; v_call: TRBV5-1; d_call: TRBD1; j_call: TRBJ2-1; cdr3_nt: TGCGCCAGCAGCAAAAACCGGGACAGGGGATACAATGAGCAGTTCTTC; cdr3_aa: CASSKNRDRGYNEQFF
cdr3_length: 14; v_call: TRBV6-5; d_call: .; j_call: TRBJ1-3; cdr3_nt: TGTGCCAGCAGTGCTCGGAATAGCGGAAACACCATATATTTT; cdr3_aa: CASSARNSGNTIYF
cdr3_length: 14; v_call: TRBV9; d_call: .; j_call: TRBJ2-1; cdr3_nt: TGTGCCAGCAGCGAGGGACCAGGGGTCAATGAGCAGTTCTTC; cdr3_aa: CASSEGPGVNEQFF
cdr3_length: 14; v_call: TRBV28; d_call: TRBD1; j_call: TRBJ1-5; cdr3_nt: TGTGCCACCCAAAACAGGGGTAGCAATCAGCCCCAGCATTTT; cdr3_aa: CATQNRGSNQPQHF
cdr3_length: 14; v_call: TRBV29-1; d_call: TRBD2; j_call: TRBJ2-1; cdr3_nt: TGCAGCGTTGGGGCGGGGGGGCGCTACAATGAGCAGTTCTTC; cdr3_aa: CSVGAGGRYNEQFF
cdr3_length: 13; v_call: TRBV19; d_call: .; j_call: TRBJ1-1; cdr3_nt: TGTGCCAGTAACCTTTGGGGGGGCACTGAAGCTTTCTTT; cdr3_aa: CASNLWGGTEAFF
cdr3_length: 15; v_call: TRBV7-9; d_call: .; j_call: TRBJ1-1; cdr3_nt: TGTGCCAGCAGCAGGTCATGGGCTCCGAACACTGAAGCTTTCTTT; cdr3_aa: CASSRSWAPNTEAFF
cdr3_length: 16; v_call: TRBV7-9; d_call: TRBD1; j_call: TRBJ1-2; cdr3_nt: TGTGCCAGCAGCTTAGCTTCGGGACAGACTAACTATGGCTACACCTTC; cdr3_aa: CASSLASGQTNYGYTF
cdr3_length: 14; v_call: TRBV4-2; d_call: .; j_call: TRBJ2-1; cdr3_nt: TGTGCCAGTAGCCAGTCCCGGGGGGCCCGAGAGCAGTTCTTC; cdr3_aa: CASSQSRGAREQFF
cdr3_length: 15; v_call: TRBV9; d_call: TRBD2; j_call: TRBJ2-1; cdr3_nt: TGTGCCAGCAGCGCAAGCGGGGGGGCCTACAATGAGCAGTTCTTC; cdr3_aa: CASSASGGAYNEQFF
cdr3_length: 13; v_call: TRBV4-1; d_call: .; j_call: TRBJ1-2; cdr3_nt: TGCGCCAGCAGTCTTCAGGGGAACTATGGCTACACCTTC; cdr3_aa: CASSLQGNYGYTF
cdr3_length: 16; v_call: TRBV4-1; d_call: TRBD1; j_call: TRBJ1-4; cdr3_nt: TGCGCCAGCAGCCAAGTAGAGGGGGCCACTAATGAAAAACTGTTTTTT; cdr3_aa: CASSQVEGATNEKLFF
cdr3_length: 14; v_call: TRBV30; d_call: .; j_call: TRBJ1-1; cdr3_nt: TGTGCCTGGAGTGTACGCCCGGGGGGAACTGAAGCTTTCTTT; cdr3_aa: CAWSVRPGGTEAFF
cdr3_length: 16; v_call: TRBV19; d_call: TRBD1; j_call: TRBJ2-1; cdr3_nt: TGTGCCAGCATGACTAACCTCGGGACAGGATACAATGAGCAGTTCTTC; cdr3_aa: CASMTNLGTGYNEQFF
cdr3_length: 15; v_call: TRBV19; d_call: .; j_call: TRBJ1-2; cdr3_nt: TGTGCCAGTACCCCAGGTGACAGGACTAACTATGGCTACACCTTC; cdr3_aa: CASTPGDRTNYGYTF
cdr3_length: 15; v_call: TRBV28; d_call: TRBD1; j_call: TRBJ2-7; cdr3_nt: TGTGCCAGCAGTGCCACCGGGACAGGGCTCCACGAGCAGTACTTC; cdr3_aa: CASSATGTGLHEQYF
cdr3_length: 16; v_call: TRBV4-1; d_call: TRBD2; j_call: TRBJ2-5; cdr3_nt: TGCGCCAGCAGCCTCGGGGATAGCGGGGGGGCGGAGACCCAGTACTTC; cdr3_aa: CASSLGDSGGAETQYF
cdr3_length: 15; v_call: TRBV5-1; d_call: .; j_call: TRBJ2-2; cdr3_nt: TGCGCCAGCAGCCCTGGACCCGGGGTCACCGGGGAGCTGTTTTTT; cdr3_aa: CASSPGPGVTGELFF
cdr3_length: 17; v_call: TRBV4-1; d_call: TRBD1; j_call: TRBJ1-1; cdr3_nt: TGCGCCAGCAGCCACGCCCCGCAGGGGGCAGAGAGCACTGAAGCTTTCTTT; cdr3_aa: CASSHAPQGAESTEAFF
cdr3_length: 12; v_call: TRBV19; d_call: .; j_call: TRBJ1-5; cdr3_nt: TGTGCCAGTGGGGGGGGTAGGCAGCCCCAGCATTTT; cdr3_aa: CASGGGRQPQHF
cdr3_length: 16; v_call: TRBV5-4; d_call: .; j_call: TRBJ1-2; cdr3_nt: TGTGCCAGCAGCCCTGGGGGCCGCGAGTCTAGCTATGGCTACACCTTC; cdr3_aa: CASSPGGRESSYGYTF
cdr3_length: 13; v_call: TRBV2; d_call: .; j_call: TRBJ2-5; cdr3_nt: TGTGCCAGCAGTTATAATAGCCAGGAGACCCAGTACTTC; cdr3_aa: CASSYNSQETQYF
cdr3_length: 14; v_call: TRBV18; d_call: TRBD1; j_call: TRBJ1-1; cdr3_nt: TGTGCCAGCTCACAATGGGACAGGGACGCTGAAGCTTTCTTT; cdr3_aa: CASSQWDRDAEAFF
cdr3_length: 14; v_call: TRBV5-1; d_call: TRBD2; j_call: TRBJ2-7; cdr3_nt: TGCGCCAGCAGCAATCGGGGGGGAACCTACGAGCAGTACTTC; cdr3_aa: CASSNRGGTYEQYF
cdr3_length: 13; v_call: TRBV30; d_call: .; j_call: TRBJ2-5; cdr3_nt: TGTGCCTGGAGCAGAAGATCTCAAGAGACCCAGTACTTC; cdr3_aa: CAWSRRSQETQYF